Listed below are T cell receptor beta chains from one sample, sequenced in a study of cytomegalovirus exposure and HLA in healthy donors. Libraries were prepared by immunoSEQ multiplex PCR; TCRdb keeps only in-frame clonotypes and omits some of them. This table holds some 150,000 clones, around 79% found once. The source material was PBMCs. These receptors all come from a man aged 40-50 years in good health and CMV-seronegative. CDR3s include the opening cysteine and the closing phenylalanine or tryptophan. D genes are given only for firm matches. The size field is filled for only some rows; it gives once, few, many or a size class.

CDR3 protein,CDR3 DNA,J gene,CDR3 length,D gene,V gene,clone size
CASSTPRGQHYGYTF,TGTGCCAGCAGCACCCCCAGGGGGCAGCACTATGGCTACACCTTC,TRBJ1-2,15,TRBD1,TRBV9,-
CASSKLSRDRENTEAFF,TGTGCCAGCAGCAAACTGTCACGGGACAGGGAGAACACTGAAGCTTTCTTT,TRBJ1-1,17,TRBD1,TRBV11-2,-
CASSFGTVRNGYTF,TGTGCCAGCAGCTTCGGGACAGTACGCAATGGCTACACCTTC,TRBJ1-2,14,TRBD1,TRBV5-7,few
CSAKSDQPQHF,TGCAGTGCTAAATCCGATCAGCCCCAGCATTTT,TRBJ1-5,11,-,TRBV20-1,-
CASSLGLRGTEAFF,TGTGCCAGCAGCTTAGGCCTACGTGGCACTGAAGCTTTCTTT,TRBJ1-1,14,-,TRBV13,-
CASRGGVGQPQHF,TGTGCCAGTAGGGGAGGGGTTGGGCAGCCCCAGCATTTT,TRBJ1-5,13,-,TRBV19,-
CASSVRTGEWSYEQYF,TGTGCCAGCAGTGTCAGGACAGGGGAGTGGTCCTACGAGCAGTACTTC,TRBJ2-7,16,TRBD1,TRBV27,-
CASSLAGGGNQPQHF,TGCGCCAGCAGCTTGGCCGGGGGAGGCAATCAGCCCCAGCATTTT,TRBJ1-5,15,-,TRBV5-1,few
CASNPRGGADAQYF,TGTGCCAGCAACCCACGGGGGGGGGCAGATGCGCAGTATTTT,TRBJ2-3,14,TRBD2,TRBV27,-
CATSLREASTDTQYF,TGTGCCACCAGTCTGCGGGAAGCTAGCACAGATACGCAGTATTTT,TRBJ2-3,15,-,TRBV15,-
CASSLISGAANTGELFF,TGTGCCAGCAGCTTAATAAGTGGGGCCGCGAACACCGGGGAGCTGTTTTTT,TRBJ2-2,17,-,TRBV7-3,-
CASSLGGVYEQYF,TGTGCCAGCAGCTTAGGGGGAGTCTACGAGCAGTACTTC,TRBJ2-7,13,-,TRBV7-2,-
CASTTSGANEQFF,TGCGCCAGCACGACTAGCGGGGCCAATGAGCAGTTCTTC,TRBJ2-1,13,TRBD2,TRBV5-1,-
CASSLSGRSDNEQFF,TGTGCCAGCAGCTTATCGGGGAGGAGCGACAATGAGCAGTTCTTC,TRBJ2-1,15,-,TRBV13,-
CASSLSLAGYNEQFF,TGCGCCAGCAGCTTGTCACTAGCGGGGTACAATGAGCAGTTCTTC,TRBJ2-1,15,TRBD2,TRBV5-1,-
CASRSVNEQFF,TGTGCCAGCAGGTCAGTGAATGAGCAGTTCTTC,TRBJ2-1,11,-,TRBV6-1,-
CASSPGTLNYGYTF,TGTGCCAGCAGCCCCGGGACACTTAACTATGGCTACACCTTC,TRBJ1-2,14,-,TRBV9,once
CASSEGSGSYGYTF,TGTGCCAGCAGTGAAGGGTCAGGGTCCTATGGCTACACCTTC,TRBJ1-2,14,-,TRBV2,-
CASSLGQGFSTDTQYF,TGTGCCAGCAGCTTAGGCCAGGGATTCTCCACAGATACGCAGTATTTT,TRBJ2-3,16,-,TRBV11-2,-
CASSEGQGLNQPQHF,TGTGCCAGCAGTGAAGGGCAGGGCCTCAATCAGCCCCAGCATTTT,TRBJ1-5,15,-,TRBV6-1,-
CASSEYLQGTEAFF,TGCGCCAGCAGTGAGTATTTACAGGGGACTGAAGCTTTCTTT,TRBJ1-1,14,TRBD1,TRBV10-1,few
CASSPRSSNQPQHF,TGTGCCAGCAGCCCCAGAAGTAGCAATCAGCCCCAGCATTTT,TRBJ1-5,14,-,TRBV28,-
CASSPNKRGKMDTQYF,TGTGCCAGCAGCCCGAACAAGCGGGGGAAGATGGATACGCAGTATTTT,TRBJ2-3,16,TRBD2,TRBV7-2,-
CASSQDRRGGAEQYF,TGCGCCAGCAGCCAAGACCGGCGGGGGGGGGCCGAGCAGTACTTC,TRBJ2-7,15,TRBD2,TRBV4-1,-
CASSIGSGGSVTEAFF,TGCGCCAGCAGCATTGGGTCGGGGGGCAGCGTCACTGAAGCTTTCTTT,TRBJ1-1,16,-,TRBV10-2,-
CSVAGERGNTIYF,TGCAGCGTTGCAGGGGAGAGAGGAAACACCATATATTTT,TRBJ1-3,13,-,TRBV29-1,-
CASSYSAGETDTQYF,TGTGCCAGCAGTTACAGTGCGGGAGAAACAGATACGCAGTATTTT,TRBJ2-3,15,TRBD2,TRBV6-5,-
CASSLTVSSGANVLTF,TGTGCCAGCAGTTTAACAGTGAGCTCTGGGGCCAACGTCCTGACTTTC,TRBJ2-6,16,-,TRBV6-6,once
CASSRRGQVYEQYF,TGTGCCAGCAGCCGCAGAGGACAGGTCTACGAGCAGTACTTC,TRBJ2-7,14,TRBD1,TRBV27,-
CASSLLATGANVLTF,TGTGCCAGCAGTTTACTAGCGACTGGGGCCAACGTCCTGACTTTC,TRBJ2-6,15,-,TRBV28,-
CAGRGGGAGTEAFF,TGTGCCGGTCGCGGGGGGGGAGCGGGAACTGAAGCTTTCTTT,TRBJ1-1,14,-,TRBV30,few
CASRNWETSGVNQETQYF,TGTGCCAGCAGGAATTGGGAGACTAGCGGGGTCAACCAAGAGACCCAGTACTTC,TRBJ2-5,18,TRBD2,TRBV11-2,-
CASSPDRAGGPTQYF,TGTGCCAGCAGCCCGGACAGGGCGGGTGGGCCGACCCAGTACTTC,TRBJ2-5,15,TRBD1,TRBV5-8,-
CASSLPLLETQYF,TGTGCCAGCAGTTTACCGCTACTGGAGACCCAGTACTTC,TRBJ2-5,13,-,TRBV28,-